This T cell receptor beta chain comes out of a study of tumor-infiltrating lymphocytes in primary liver carcinoma. Points from the study as a whole: Lesser overlap characterized tumor-adjacent and tumor-blood pairs relative to tumor region pairs.

Unsorted whole blood supplied the RNA, and germline DNA was extracted too. In its sample, this clonotype was seen once. As yet, its antigen is unknown. A read error is possible here, since a much larger clone lies one base away. Reverse transcription of about 500 ng total RNA with a constant-region primer produced TCR beta cDNA. Three nested multiplex PCR rounds of slightly modified ARM-PCR generated TCR beta libraries. TCRdb recomputed calls from the multiplex PCR reads with MiXCR, one row per CDR3 protein. The sample holds about 320,000 distinct CDR3 sequences, less than 75% seen once. Specimen: peripheral blood. This sequence originates from a man aged 35 to 55 with primary liver carcinoma and hepatitis B virus infection.

The CDR3 spells CSVMTSFETQHF. CDR3 in DNA: TGCAGCGTCATGACTAGCTTTGAGACCCAGCACTTC. This chain connects TRBV29-1 to TRBJ2-5; 7 bases agree with TRBD2. The germline V gene encodes CDR1 SQVTM and CDR2 ANQGSEA. The CDR3 has 12 residues.